Detailed here is one TCR beta chain. It lacks a known antigen. No much larger clonotype is one base removed from it; base qualities were not supplied. This sample stems from a study of blood T cells in healthy people across ages (dated by TCRdb to the mid-2010s). Regarding the complete study: In model experiments, roughly one uniquely barcoded TCR beta cDNA molecule per two T cells was captured by template switching. Four age groups were formed from the donors: young (average around 15 years), middle-aged (roughly 38), aged (approximately 60) and long-lived (more than 75). For two donors (one aged 18 to 29 and one aged 80 or older), the study analyzed two additional independent replicas of 1 million unique cDNA reads from the same blood draw. Using deep sequencing normalized with unique cDNA molecular identifiers, the study measured how TCR beta repertoire diversity changes with age. Donors of different ages were randomly distributed across sequencing lanes to avoid experimental bias.

Broader findings and caveats from the paper: Observed TCR beta diversity correlated strongly with the percentage of naive T cells measured by flow cytometry. As age increased, observed TCR beta diversity per million T cells dropped in a roughly linear way, and a significant reduction was already evident by age roughly 40. Bulk unsorted PBMC profiling prevented conclusive comparison of naive and antigen-experienced compartments. The long-lived group showed more naive CD4+ T cells, fewer expanded clones and increased TCR diversity than the aged group, suggesting age selection. Donor CMV infection status was unknown, potentially confounding age-related changes in expanded clonotypes. Total diversity estimates from one million sequenced T cells were considered lower bounds and underestimates.

As encoded in the germline V gene, CDR1 is SGHRS while CDR2 is YFSETQ. From cysteine to phenylalanine, the CDR3 is 15 amino acids long. Kept here is only the CDR3 DNA, which spans 45 bases and is read in frame from base 1. V gives up 4 bases and J gives up 2 bases, and the segment between their germline ends measures 15 bases. Systemically healthy Caucasian individuals from Russia, 35 to 50 in total and aged roughly 6 to 100 years, were included as donors. Each donor gave ten milliliters of peripheral blood, drawn into EDTA-treated Vacutainer tubes. Ficoll-Paque density-gradient centrifugation was used to isolate PBMCs, with at least 6 million obtained per sample. Trizol reagent was used to extract total RNA from the PBMCs, yielding at least 6 micrograms per sample. Naive CD45RAhigh/CD27high T cell percentages were measured by flow cytometry on a PBMC aliquot from every donor. The receptor library was made with 5' RACE. A second roughly 6 to 11 cycle PCR used a sample-barcoded 5' primer and a J-beta primer mix. Each TCR beta cDNA molecule received a unique molecular identifier from a template-switch 5' adaptor carrying 12 random nucleotides. At least 2.5 million CDR3-containing paired-end reads were obtained from each sample. First-strand cDNA synthesis was performed from all RNA using the Mint cDNA synthesis kit, with priming by a TRBC-specific oligonucleotide. Following uracil-DNA glycosylase treatment, all cDNA underwent a first 18-cycle PCR with the universal primers M1SS and BC2_uni_R. Per the authors' processing: For normalization, 1 million high-quality reads, each with a distinct molecular identifier, were randomly selected from each sample. Reads sharing molecular identifiers were discarded rather than binned into consensus sequences. MiTCR, run with a Q25 quality threshold and the strictest error-elimination algorithm, handled CDR3 identification, clonotype clustering and error correction. A nonparametric unseen species model with Euler transformation was used to estimate a lower bound on total TCR beta diversity. TCRdb reanalyzed the raw reads on its own, using fastp at Q25 for trimming and MiXCR for clone calling, and kept in-frame beta chains. Rows with a matching CDR3 protein are joined into one entry that keeps the most common DNA and genes. The V and J calls here are based on TCRdb, not the publication. Counted in this sample were 1,800,000 or so distinct CDR3 sequences; about 39% of them appeared once. Roughly 24% of the sample is held by the ten biggest clonotypes.

The receptor comes from a human donor in good health. Sequenced input: blood. The V and J segments used are TRBV5-1 and TRBJ1-1, with no reliable assignment of the D segment. CDR3 protein: CASSLDFGTNTEAFF. The base sequence is TGCGCCAGCAGCCTTGATTTTGGAACTAACACTGAAGCTTTCTTT.